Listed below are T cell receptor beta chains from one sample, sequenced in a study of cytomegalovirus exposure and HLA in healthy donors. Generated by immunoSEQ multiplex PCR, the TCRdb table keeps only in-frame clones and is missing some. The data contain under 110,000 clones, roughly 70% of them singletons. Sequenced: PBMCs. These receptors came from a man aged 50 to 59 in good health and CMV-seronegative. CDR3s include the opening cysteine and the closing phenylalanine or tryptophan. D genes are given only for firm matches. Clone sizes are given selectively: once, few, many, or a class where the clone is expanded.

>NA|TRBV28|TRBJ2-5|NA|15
CASSLGGTPLETQYF
TGTGCCAGCAGTTTGGGGGGTACTCCTTTGGAGACCCAGTACTTC
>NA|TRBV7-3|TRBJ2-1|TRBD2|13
CASSPGGRGEQFF
TGTGCCAGCAGCCCGGGAGGCCGAGGTGAGCAGTTCTTC
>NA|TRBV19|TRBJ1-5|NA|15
CASSMRAAPNQPQHF
TGTGCCAGTAGTATGAGGGCCGCCCCAAATCAGCCCCAGCATTTT
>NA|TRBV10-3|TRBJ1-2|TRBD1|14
CAISVGQGNYGYTF
TGTGCCATCAGTGTCGGACAGGGAAACTATGGCTACACCTTC
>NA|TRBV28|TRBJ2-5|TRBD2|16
CASSLGLAGAGETQYF
TGTGCCAGCAGTCTCGGACTAGCGGGAGCGGGGGAGACCCAGTACTTC
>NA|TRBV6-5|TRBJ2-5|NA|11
CASKRGETQYF
TGTGCCAGCAAGAGGGGGGAGACCCAGTACTTC
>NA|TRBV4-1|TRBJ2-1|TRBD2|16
CASSQGLALRYNEQFF
TGCGCCAGCAGCCAAGGACTAGCGTTGAGATACAATGAGCAGTTCTTC
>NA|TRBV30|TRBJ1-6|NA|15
CAWSVLTGRDSPLHF
TGTGCCTGGAGTGTACTCACAGGGAGGGATTCACCCCTCCACTTT
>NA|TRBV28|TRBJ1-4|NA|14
CASSRGGREEKLFF
TGTGCCAGCAGCCGCGGAGGCCGGGAAGAAAAACTGTTTTTT
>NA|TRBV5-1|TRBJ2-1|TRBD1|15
CASSPWDSSYNEQFF
TGCGCCAGCAGCCCGTGGGACAGCAGTTACAATGAGCAGTTCTTC
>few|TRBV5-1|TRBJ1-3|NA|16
CASSLDGQGSGNTIYF
TGCGCCAGCAGCTTGGATGGGCAGGGCTCTGGAAACACCATATATTTT
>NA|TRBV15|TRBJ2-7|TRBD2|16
CATSRDMGLAGGEQYF
TGTGCCACCAGCAGAGATATGGGACTAGCGGGGGGAGAGCAGTACTTC
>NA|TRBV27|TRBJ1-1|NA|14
CASIPRAKDTEAFF
TGTGCCAGCATCCCGAGGGCTAAGGACACTGAAGCTTTCTTT
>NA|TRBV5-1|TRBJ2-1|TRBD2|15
CASSPSGSSYNEQFF
TGCGCCAGCAGTCCAAGCGGGAGCTCCTACAATGAGCAGTTCTTC
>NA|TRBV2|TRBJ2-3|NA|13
CASSDVRQATQYF
TGTGCCAGCAGTGACGTTCGGCAGGCAACGCAGTATTTT
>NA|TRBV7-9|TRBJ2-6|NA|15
CASSFEALGANVLTF
TGTGCCAGCAGCTTCGAGGCTCTGGGGGCCAACGTCCTGACTTTC
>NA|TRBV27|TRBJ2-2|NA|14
CASCPGHHTGELFF
TGTGCCAGCTGCCCCGGACACCATACCGGGGAGCTGTTTTTT
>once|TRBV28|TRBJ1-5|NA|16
CASSSLGAGSNQPQHF
TGTGCCAGCAGTTCGCTGGGGGCAGGTAGCAATCAGCCCCAGCATTTT
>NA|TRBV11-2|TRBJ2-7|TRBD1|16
CASRGKSGTGGGEQYF
TGTGCCAGCAGGGGGAAGTCCGGGACAGGGGGCGGCGAGCAGTACTTC